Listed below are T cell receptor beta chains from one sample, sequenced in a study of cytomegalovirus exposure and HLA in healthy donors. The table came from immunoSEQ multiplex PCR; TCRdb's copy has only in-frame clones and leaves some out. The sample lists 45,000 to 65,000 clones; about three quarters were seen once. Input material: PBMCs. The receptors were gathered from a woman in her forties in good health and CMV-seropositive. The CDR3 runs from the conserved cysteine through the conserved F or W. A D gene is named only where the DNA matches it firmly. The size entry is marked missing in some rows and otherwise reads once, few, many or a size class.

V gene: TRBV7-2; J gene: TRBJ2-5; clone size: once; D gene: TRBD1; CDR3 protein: CASSLRTGNTETQYF; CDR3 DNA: TGTGCCAGCAGCTTACGGACAGGGAATACAGAGACCCAGTACTTC
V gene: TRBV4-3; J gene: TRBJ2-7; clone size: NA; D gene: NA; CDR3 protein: CASSQVPTYEQYF; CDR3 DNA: TGCGCCAGCAGCCAAGTCCCCACCTACGAGCAGTACTTC
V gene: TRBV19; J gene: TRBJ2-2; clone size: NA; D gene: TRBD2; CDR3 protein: CASSLLGLAGGPRTGELFF; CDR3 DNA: TGTGCCAGTAGCCTGTTGGGACTAGCGGGGGGGCCGCGTACCGGGGAGCTGTTTTTT
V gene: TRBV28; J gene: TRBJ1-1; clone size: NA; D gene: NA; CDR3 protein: CASSSLGGSNTEAFF; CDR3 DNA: TGTGCCAGCAGTTCGCTCGGGGGGTCGAACACTGAAGCTTTCTTT
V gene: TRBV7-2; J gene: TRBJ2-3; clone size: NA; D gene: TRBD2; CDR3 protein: CASSRRGAGAITDTQYF; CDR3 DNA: TGTGCCAGCAGCCGGAGGGGAGCGGGGGCCATCACAGATACGCAGTATTTT
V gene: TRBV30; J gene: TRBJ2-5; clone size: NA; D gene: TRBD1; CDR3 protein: CAWRAPRTGGRETQYF; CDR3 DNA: TGTGCCTGGAGAGCCCCCAGGACAGGGGGTCGAGAGACCCAGTACTTC
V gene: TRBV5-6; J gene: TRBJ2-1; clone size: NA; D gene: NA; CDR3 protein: CASSLRSARKFF; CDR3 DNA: TGTGCCAGCAGCTTGCGGTCGGCTAGGAAGTTCTTC
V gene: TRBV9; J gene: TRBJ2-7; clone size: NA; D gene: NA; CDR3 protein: CASSSRQNYEQYF; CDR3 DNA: TGTGCCAGCAGCTCCCGACAGAACTACGAGCAGTACTTC
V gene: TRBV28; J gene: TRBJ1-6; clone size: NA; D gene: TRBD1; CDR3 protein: CASSPDRGSSPLHF; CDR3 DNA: TGTGCCAGCAGTCCTGACAGGGGGAGTTCACCCCTCCACTTT
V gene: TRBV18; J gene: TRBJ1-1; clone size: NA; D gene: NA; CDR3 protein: CASSPTGGDTEAFF; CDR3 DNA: TGTGCCAGCTCACCAACGGGGGGTGACACTGAAGCTTTCTTT
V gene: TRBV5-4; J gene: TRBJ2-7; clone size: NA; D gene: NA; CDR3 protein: CASSPDTSYEQYF; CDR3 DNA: TGTGCCAGCAGCCCGGACACCTCCTACGAGCAGTACTTC
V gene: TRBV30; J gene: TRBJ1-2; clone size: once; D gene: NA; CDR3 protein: CAWTGADYGYTF; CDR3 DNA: TGTGCCTGGACAGGGGCCGACTATGGCTACACCTTC
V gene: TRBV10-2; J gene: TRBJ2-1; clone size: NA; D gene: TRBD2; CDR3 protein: CASSEPTSGGGNEQFF; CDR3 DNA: TGCGCCAGCAGTGAACCGACTAGCGGGGGGGGAAATGAGCAGTTCTTC
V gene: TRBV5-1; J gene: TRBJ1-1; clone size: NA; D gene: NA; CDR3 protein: CASSLTYKAFF; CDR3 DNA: TGCGCCAGCAGCTTGACGTACAAAGCTTTCTTT
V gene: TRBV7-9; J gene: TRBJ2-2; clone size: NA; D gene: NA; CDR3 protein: CASSPGTLYTGELFF; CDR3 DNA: TGTGCCAGCAGCCCCGGGACTCTCTACACCGGGGAGCTGTTTTTT
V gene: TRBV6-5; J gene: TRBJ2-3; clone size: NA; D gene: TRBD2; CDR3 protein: CASSTSGGTDTQYF; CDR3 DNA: TGTGCCAGCAGTACTAGCGGGGGGACAGATACGCAGTATTTT
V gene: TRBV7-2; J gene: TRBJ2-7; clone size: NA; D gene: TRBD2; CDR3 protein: CASSLGIGGGVSEQYF; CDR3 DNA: TGTGCCAGCAGCTTAGGAATCGGCGGGGGGGTTTCCGAGCAGTACTTC
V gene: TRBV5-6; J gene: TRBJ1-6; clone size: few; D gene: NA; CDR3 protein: CASSLSGGAINSPLHF; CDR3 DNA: TGTGCCAGCAGCTTAAGTGGGGGGGCCATTAATTCACCCCTCCACTTT
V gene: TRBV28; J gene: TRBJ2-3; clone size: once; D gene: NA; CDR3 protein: CASRLDTQYF; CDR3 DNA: TGTGCCAGCAGACTGGATACGCAGTATTTT
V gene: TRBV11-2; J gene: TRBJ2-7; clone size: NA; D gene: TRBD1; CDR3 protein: CASSRQGPDFYEQYF; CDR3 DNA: TGTGCCAGCAGCCGACAGGGCCCAGACTTCTACGAGCAGTACTTC
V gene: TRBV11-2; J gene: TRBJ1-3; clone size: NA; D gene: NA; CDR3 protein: CASSLAGGGNTIYF; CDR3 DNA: TGTGCCAGCAGCTTAGCCGGGGGGGGAAACACCATATATTTT
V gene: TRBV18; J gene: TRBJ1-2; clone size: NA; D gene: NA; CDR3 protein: CASSPDAGVRGYTF; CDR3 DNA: TGTGCCAGCTCACCAGACGCAGGGGTCCGTGGCTACACCTTC